The entry below gives a single T cell receptor (beta chain) sequence along with its context. Primers used in a second PCR of about 6 to 11 cycles were a sample-barcoded 5' primer and a J-beta primer mix. The authors tagged each cDNA molecule using a template-switch adaptor with 12 random nucleotides. TCRdb called the 5' RACE reads again in MiXCR, with one record for every CDR3 protein. Among about 1 million distinct CDR3 sequences, more than 35% were seen once, and the ten largest hold about 19%. The sample originates from a study of blood T cells in healthy people across ages. The CDR3 runs to 19 residues. V shed 2 bases, J shed 4 bases, and the junction held 17 bases outside the gene matches. The germline CDR1 and CDR2 sequences are SEHNR and FQNEAQ (reference sequence).

This clonotype was sampled from a woman between 55 and 75 years old in good health. The rearrangement joins TRBV7-9 to TRBJ2-1, with 7 bases fitting TRBD2. Sample: blood. The CDR3 here is CASSLFHWGSGTTYNEQFF. The CDR3 bases are TGTGCCAGCAGCTTATTCCACTGGGGGTCCGGGACTACATACAATGAGCAGTTCTTC.